Listed below are T cell receptor beta chains from one sample, sequenced in a study of blood T cell repertoires in COVID-19. The repertoire was sequenced with immunoSEQ multiplex PCR; TCRdb's copy has only in-frame clones and lacks some. The sample holds around 500,000 clones, around 87% seen once. The sequencing sample was made of PBMCs or T cells enriched from blood (not recorded which). These receptors were collected from a woman aged 40 to 50 who had recovered from COVID-19. The conserved cysteine and the conserved F or W are not part of the CDR3 here.

v_call: TRBV19; j_call: TRBJ2-7; cdr3_aa: ASSTTHSYEQY
v_call: TRBV7-6; j_call: TRBJ2-7; cdr3_aa: ATSRGGPPGQY
v_call: TRBV5-6; j_call: TRBJ1-5; cdr3_aa: ASSGLGQSNQPQH
v_call: TRBV29-1; j_call: TRBJ2-5; cdr3_aa: SAEDSPIETQY
v_call: TRBV5-6; j_call: TRBJ1-5; cdr3_aa: ASSRTGFSNQPQH
v_call: TRBV5-5; j_call: TRBJ2-7; cdr3_aa: ASSLLPSGSYEQY
v_call: TRBV7-9; j_call: TRBJ2-1; cdr3_aa: ASSRQASGGGNEQF
v_call: TRBV4-3; j_call: TRBJ2-1; cdr3_aa: ASSRKGLAGDEQF
v_call: TRBV3-1/TRBV3-2; j_call: TRBJ1-1; cdr3_aa: ASETSRGEGLNTEAF
v_call: TRBV19; j_call: TRBJ2-2; cdr3_aa: ASSRGSGGRTGELF
v_call: TRBV9; j_call: TRBJ2-3; cdr3_aa: ASSVVLRTDTQY
v_call: TRBV4-1; j_call: TRBJ2-7; cdr3_aa: ASSQEPSKVYEQY
v_call: TRBV18; j_call: TRBJ2-7; cdr3_aa: ASSPLSGMGSYEQY
v_call: TRBV5-4; j_call: TRBJ2-1; cdr3_aa: ASSFAGRLGNEQF
v_call: TRBV5-1; j_call: TRBJ2-1; cdr3_aa: ASSPGGSSYNEQF
v_call: TRBV19; j_call: TRBJ1-2; cdr3_aa: ASSITGGGYGYT
v_call: TRBV18; j_call: TRBJ2-1; cdr3_aa: ASSPPGLAGYNEQF
v_call: TRBV5-8; j_call: TRBJ1-1; cdr3_aa: ASSLYGTGAEAF
v_call: TRBV30; j_call: TRBJ1-3; cdr3_aa: AWSRDRVFGNTIY
v_call: TRBV27; j_call: TRBJ2-3; cdr3_aa: ASSPSWTESPQY
v_call: TRBV4-2; j_call: TRBJ1-5; cdr3_aa: ASSPDRNYQPQH
v_call: TRBV30; j_call: TRBJ1-2; cdr3_aa: AWSEPQGSGWGYT
v_call: TRBV5-8; j_call: TRBJ2-2; cdr3_aa: ASSLRGSTGELF
v_call: TRBV5-1; j_call: TRBJ2-2; cdr3_aa: ASSLAGNTGELF
v_call: TRBV20-1; j_call: TRBJ1-1; cdr3_aa: SVAGDTEAF
v_call: TRBV19; j_call: TRBJ2-6; cdr3_aa: ASRPTGGANVLT
v_call: TRBV3-1/TRBV3-2; j_call: TRBJ1-5; cdr3_aa: ASSYTGGGWPQH
v_call: TRBV10-3; j_call: TRBJ2-5; cdr3_aa: AISLAGGETQY
v_call: TRBV10-3; j_call: TRBJ2-1; cdr3_aa: AISGPGTTNEQF
v_call: TRBV6-2/TRBV6-3; j_call: TRBJ1-2; cdr3_aa: ASSYSRQVARYGYT
v_call: TRBV19; j_call: TRBJ2-1; cdr3_aa: ASTSRKGLAGSNEQF
v_call: TRBV19; j_call: TRBJ2-5; cdr3_aa: ASSIKTGQETQY
v_call: TRBV12-3/TRBV12-4; j_call: TRBJ2-1; cdr3_aa: ASSQVHEQF
v_call: TRBV3-1/TRBV3-2; j_call: TRBJ1-3; cdr3_aa: ASSQEGGIGNTIY
v_call: TRBV6-5; j_call: TRBJ1-1; cdr3_aa: ASRPMTGWNTEAF
v_call: TRBV29-1; j_call: TRBJ1-1; cdr3_aa: SVEPFGGETGEDTEAF
v_call: TRBV19; j_call: TRBJ2-1; cdr3_aa: ASSMSLTSGVYSYNEQF
v_call: TRBV7-6; j_call: TRBJ1-1; cdr3_aa: ASSLTGRSEAF
v_call: TRBV27; j_call: TRBJ1-1; cdr3_aa: ASSLWGGGTEAF
v_call: TRBV3-1/TRBV3-2; j_call: TRBJ2-2; cdr3_aa: ASSRSVVELF
v_call: TRBV4-3; j_call: TRBJ1-5; cdr3_aa: ASSRGQNQPQH